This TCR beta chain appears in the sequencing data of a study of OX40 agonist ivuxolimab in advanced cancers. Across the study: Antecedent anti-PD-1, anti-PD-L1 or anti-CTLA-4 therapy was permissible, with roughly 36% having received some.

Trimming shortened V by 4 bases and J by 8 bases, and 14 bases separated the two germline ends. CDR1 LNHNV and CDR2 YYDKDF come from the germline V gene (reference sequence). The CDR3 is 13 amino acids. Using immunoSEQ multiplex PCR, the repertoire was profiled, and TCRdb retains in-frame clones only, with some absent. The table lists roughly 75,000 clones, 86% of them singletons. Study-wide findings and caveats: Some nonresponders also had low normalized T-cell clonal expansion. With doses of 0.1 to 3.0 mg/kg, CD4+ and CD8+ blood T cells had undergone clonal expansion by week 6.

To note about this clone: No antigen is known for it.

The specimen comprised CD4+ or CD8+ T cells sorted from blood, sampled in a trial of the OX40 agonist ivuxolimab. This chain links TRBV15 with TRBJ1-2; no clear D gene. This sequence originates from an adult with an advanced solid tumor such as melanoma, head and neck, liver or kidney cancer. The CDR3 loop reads CATSMLQSMGYTF. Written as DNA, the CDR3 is TGTGCCACCAGCATGCTTCAGTCTATGGGCTACACCTTC.